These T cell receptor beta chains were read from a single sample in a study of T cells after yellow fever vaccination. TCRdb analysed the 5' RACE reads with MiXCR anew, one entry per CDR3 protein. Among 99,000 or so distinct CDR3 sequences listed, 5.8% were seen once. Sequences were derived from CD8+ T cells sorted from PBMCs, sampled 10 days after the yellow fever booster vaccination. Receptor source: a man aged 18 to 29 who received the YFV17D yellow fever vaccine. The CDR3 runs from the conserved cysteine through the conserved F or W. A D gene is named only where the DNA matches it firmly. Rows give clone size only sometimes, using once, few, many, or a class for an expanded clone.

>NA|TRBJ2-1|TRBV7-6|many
CASSEGGRTTNEQFF
TGTGCCAGCAGCGAGGGCGGCCGTACCACAAATGAGCAGTTCTTC
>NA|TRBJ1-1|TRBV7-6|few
CASSPLVSGLNTEAFF
TGTGCCAGCAGCCCACTAGTATCCGGGTTGAACACTGAAGCTTTCTTT
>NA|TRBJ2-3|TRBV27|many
CASSLSPRAPDTQYF
TGTGCCAGCAGTTTATCTCCGAGGGCACCAGATACGCAGTATTTT
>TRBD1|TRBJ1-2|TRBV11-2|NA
CASSLAGQGANYGYTF
TGTGCCAGCAGCCTTGCGGGGCAGGGGGCAAACTATGGCTACACCTTC
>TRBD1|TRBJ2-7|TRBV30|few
CAWSTGTGAHEQYF
TGTGCCTGGAGTACGGGGACAGGGGCCCACGAGCAGTACTTC
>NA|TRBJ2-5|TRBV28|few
CASGRVQVSIGETQYF
TGTGCCAGCGGAAGGGTGCAGGTCTCAATCGGGGAGACCCAGTACTTC
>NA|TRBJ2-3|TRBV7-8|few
CASSPRLTDTQYF
TGTGCCAGCAGCCCAAGACTCACAGATACGCAGTATTTT
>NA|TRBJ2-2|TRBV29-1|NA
CSVEDSGTGELFF
TGCAGCGTTGAAGACAGCGGGACCGGGGAGCTGTTTTTT
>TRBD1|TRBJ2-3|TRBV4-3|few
CASSPRGGQGESTDTQYF
TGCGCCAGCAGCCCCCGTGGGGGACAGGGGGAAAGCACAGATACGCAGTATTTT
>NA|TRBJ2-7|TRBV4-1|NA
CASSQAPGAYEQYF
TGCGCCAGCAGCCAAGCCCCAGGTGCCTACGAGCAGTACTTC
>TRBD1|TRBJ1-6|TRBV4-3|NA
CASSDRTGHSPLHF
TGCGCCAGCAGCGATCGGACAGGGCACTCACCCCTCCACTTT
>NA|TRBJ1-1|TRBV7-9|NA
CASSLEVIHTEAFF
TGTGCCAGCAGCTTGGAGGTCATCCACACTGAAGCTTTCTTT
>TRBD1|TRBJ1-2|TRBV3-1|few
CASSPFRGNYGYTF
TGTGCCAGCAGCCCTTTCAGGGGGAACTATGGCTACACCTTC
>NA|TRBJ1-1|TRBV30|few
CACSAGEAFF
TGTGCCTGCTCTGCGGGTGAAGCTTTCTTT
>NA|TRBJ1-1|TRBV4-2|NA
CASSQGPIWGLGNTEAFF
TGTGCCAGCAGCCAAGGGCCCATATGGGGGCTTGGGAACACTGAAGCTTTCTTT
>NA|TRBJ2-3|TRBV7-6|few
CASSPQGVGSDTQYF
TGTGCCAGCAGTCCCCAGGGTGTGGGTTCAGATACGCAGTATTTT
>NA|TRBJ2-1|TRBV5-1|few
CASSLGQGHSYNEQFF
TGCGCCAGCAGCTTGGGGCAGGGGCACTCCTACAATGAGCAGTTCTTC
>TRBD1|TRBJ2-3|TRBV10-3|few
CAISESRDRGTNTDTQYF
TGTGCCATCAGTGAGTCGCGAGACAGGGGGACCAACACAGATACGCAGTATTTT
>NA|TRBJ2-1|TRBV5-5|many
CASSVTGAYNEQFF
TGTGCCAGCAGCGTTACCGGGGCTTACAATGAGCAGTTCTTC
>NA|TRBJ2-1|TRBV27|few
CASSLWGTSYNEQFF
TGTGCCAGCAGTTTATGGGGGACTTCCTACAATGAGCAGTTCTTC
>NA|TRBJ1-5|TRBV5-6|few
CASSLLGDEANQPQHF
TGTGCCAGCAGCTTATTAGGGGATGAAGCCAATCAGCCCCAGCATTTT
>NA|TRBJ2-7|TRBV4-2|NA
CASSQEMGLEGYSYEQYF
TGTGCCAGCAGCCAAGAGATGGGGTTAGAGGGTTATTCCTACGAGCAGTACTTC
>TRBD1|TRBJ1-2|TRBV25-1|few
CASSDGTGASYGYTF
TGTGCCAGCAGTGATGGGACAGGGGCGAGCTATGGCTACACCTTC
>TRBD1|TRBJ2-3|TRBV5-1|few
CASSFGRRDSFSTDTQYF
TGCGCCAGCAGTTTTGGGCGACGGGACAGCTTTAGCACAGATACGCAGTATTTT
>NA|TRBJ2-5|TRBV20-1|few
CSARASYRVQETQYF
TGCAGTGCTAGAGCCTCTTACAGGGTCCAAGAGACCCAGTACTTC
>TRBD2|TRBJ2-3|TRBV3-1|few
CASRPSGLAPDTQYF
TGTGCCAGCAGGCCATCGGGACTAGCCCCAGATACGCAGTATTTT
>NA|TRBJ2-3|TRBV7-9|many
CASSPLRGSTDTQYF
TGTGCCAGCAGTCCACTCAGGGGTAGCACAGATACGCAGTATTTT
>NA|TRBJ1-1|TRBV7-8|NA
CASIDRNTEAFF
TGTGCCAGCATCGACAGGAACACTGAAGCTTTCTTT
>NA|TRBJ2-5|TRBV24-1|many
CATSDAAETPETQYF
TGTGCCACCAGTGATGCCGCGGAGACGCCGGAGACCCAGTACTTC